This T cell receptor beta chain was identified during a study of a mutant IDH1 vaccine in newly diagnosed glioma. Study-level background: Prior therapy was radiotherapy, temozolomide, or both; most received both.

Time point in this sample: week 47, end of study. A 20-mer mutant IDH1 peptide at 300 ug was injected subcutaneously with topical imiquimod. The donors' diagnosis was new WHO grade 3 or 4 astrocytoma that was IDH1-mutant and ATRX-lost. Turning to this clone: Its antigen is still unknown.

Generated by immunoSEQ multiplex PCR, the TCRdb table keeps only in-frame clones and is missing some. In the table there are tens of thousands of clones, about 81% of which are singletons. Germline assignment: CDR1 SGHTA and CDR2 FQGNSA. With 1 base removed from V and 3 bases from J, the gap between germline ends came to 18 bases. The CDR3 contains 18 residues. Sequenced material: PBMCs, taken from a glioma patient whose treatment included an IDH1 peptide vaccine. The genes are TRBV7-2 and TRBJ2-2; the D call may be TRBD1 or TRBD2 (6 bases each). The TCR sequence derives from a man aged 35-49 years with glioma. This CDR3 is CASSLVLSPRGDTGELFF. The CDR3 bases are TGTGCCAGCAGCTTAGTTTTGTCGCCTAGGGGGGACACCGGGGAGCTGTTTTTT.